One sample yielded the 4 T cell receptor beta chains listed below, sequenced in a study of regulatory T cells in long-lasting Graves disease. CDR3-region Arm-PCR and iRepertoire HTBI primers produced the TCR beta libraries. TCRdb independently ran MiXCR on the multiplex PCR reads; one entry per CDR3 protein. The table includes 360,000 or so distinct CDR3 sequences, roughly 10% detected once. Time point meaning: newly diagnosed GD, antithyroid drugs for less than 3 months. PBMCs were the source of the RNA used for TCR sequencing. This sample was also put to use in a study of T cells in Graves' hyperthyroidism and ophthalmopathy.

Sequenced here: peripheral blood mononuclear cells (PBMCs), sampled at new diagnosis, from a patient treated with antithyroid drugs. These receptors were obtained from a woman between 18 and 30 years old with Graves disease.

This clonotype appeared many times. The CDR3 reads CASTLTGNTEAFF. In nucleotides, the CDR3 is TGTGCCAGCACTCTGACTGGTAACACTGAAGCTTTCTTT. The V gene is TRBV25-1, the J gene TRBJ1-1; no reliable D call. The ends were cut back, 7 bases at V and 2 bases at J, with 11 bases in the middle. Per germline, CDR1 MGHDK and CDR2 SYGVNS. This CDR3 has 13 amino acids.

For this clonotype: It is likely a read error, because the conserved phenylalanine at the end of the CDR3 is missing. The CDR3 sequence: CASTSGVGSYNEQFS. CDR3 nucleotides: TGTGCCAGCACCTCAGGGGTTGGGTCCTACAATGAGCAGTTCTCC. The chain recombines TRBV7-9 with TRBJ2-1; TRBD1 is a possible D gene (6 bases). V was clipped by 7 bases and J by 1 base, with 14 bases between them. The CDR3 is 15 residues long. Germline CDR1 reads SEHNR; CDR2 reads FQNEAQ (reference sequence).

This clonotype was counted a few times. This sequence joins TRBV2 and TRBJ2-3; no reliable D call. Per the germline V gene, CDR1 is SNHLY and CDR2 is FYNNEI. V was clipped by 8 bases and J by 0 bases, with 12 bases between them. The CDR3 totals 14 residues. The CDR3 region has the DNA TGTGCCAGCGGATTGACGGCTAGCACAGATACGCAGTATTTT. As protein: CASGLTASTDTQYF.

This clonotype appeared many times. The genes are TRBV5-1 and TRBJ2-3; 9 nucleotides align to TRBD1. With 2 bases clipped from V and 2 bases from J, the junction kept 3 bases outside the gene matches. The CDR3 contains 15 residues. The germline CDR1 and CDR2 sequences are SGHRS and YFSETQ. CDR3 amino acids: CASSLQGANTDTQYF. CDR3 coding DNA: TGCGCCAGCAGCTTACAGGGGGCCAACACAGATACGCAGTATTTT.